The T cell receptor (beta chain) described here comes from a study of T cell repertoires in cytomegalovirus infection. Study-wide background: It was the public TCR beta signatures that indicated both CMV infection and matching HLA type.

Notes on this clonotype: The antigen remains undetermined.

TCRdb independently ran MiXCR on the reads; one entry per CDR3 protein. This table holds under 500,000 distinct CDR3 sequences, more than 40% found once. Study-wide findings and caveats: HLA-C-restricted TCR beta clonotypes specific for CMV led the ex vivo response.

V was cut by 6 bases and J by 1 base, with 15 bases left in between. The CDR3 is made up of 15 amino acids. Looked up from germline, CDR1 is MNHEY and CDR2 is SVGAGI. This sequence was found in a human donor in good health (CMV status not recorded). Some clones in this sample may be carry-over from other donors' samples. The chain recombines TRBV6-5 with TRBJ1-1; maybe TRBD1 (6 bases). The specimen was cultured PBMCs, collected from culture after CMV antigen stimulation. For the CDR3, the DNA is TGTGCCAGCAGCCTCGGGGGGCTAGCGAACACTGAAGCTTTCTTT. It codes for CASSLGGLANTEAFF.